One TCR beta chain is described in this entry. Its target is unknown. Using immunoSEQ multiplex PCR, the repertoire was profiled, and TCRdb retains in-frame clones only, with some absent. The sample yields 9,500 to 15,000 clones, about 88% seen once. Germline V lookup: CDR1 ENHRY, CDR2 SYGVKD. The V end lost 7 bases, the J end lost 5 bases, and 19 bases lay between the germline ends. This CDR3 comprises 15 residues. This specimen belongs to a study of T cell clonotyping in hematopoietic cell transplantation. Study-level findings and limits: After transplant, recipient diversity fell while pathologically expanded clonotypes grew through day 180. Cells were unsorted, so CD4 and CD8 contributions were not separated.

The gene calls are TRBV10-3 and TRBJ2-3; D is perhaps TRBD2 (6 bases). This TCR derives from a human donor who either received an allogeneic hematopoietic cell transplant for a myeloid malignancy or was a related donor (not recorded which). Some clones in this sample may be carry-over from other donors' samples. Sequencing used peripheral blood mononuclear cells. This CDR3 is CAINGEVGGRDTQYF. CDR3 DNA sequence: TGTGCCATCAACGGGGAGGTGGGGGGACGAGATACGCAGTATTTT.